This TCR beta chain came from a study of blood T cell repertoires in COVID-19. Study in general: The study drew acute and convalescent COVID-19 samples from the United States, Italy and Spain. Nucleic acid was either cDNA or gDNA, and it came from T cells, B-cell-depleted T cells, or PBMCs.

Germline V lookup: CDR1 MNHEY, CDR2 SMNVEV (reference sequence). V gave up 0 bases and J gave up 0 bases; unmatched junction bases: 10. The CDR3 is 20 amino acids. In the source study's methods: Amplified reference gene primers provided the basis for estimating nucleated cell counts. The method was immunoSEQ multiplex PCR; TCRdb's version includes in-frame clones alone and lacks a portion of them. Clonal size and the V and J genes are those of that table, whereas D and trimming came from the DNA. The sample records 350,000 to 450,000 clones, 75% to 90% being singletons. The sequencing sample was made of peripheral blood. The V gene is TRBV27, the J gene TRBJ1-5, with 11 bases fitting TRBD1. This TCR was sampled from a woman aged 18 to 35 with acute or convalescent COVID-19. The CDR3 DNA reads TGTGCCAGCAGTTTATCGCCCCCGGGACAGGGGGTGTATAGCAATCAGCCCCAGCATTTT. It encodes CASSLSPPGQGVYSNQPQHF.